This T cell receptor beta chain stems from a study of cytomegalovirus exposure and HLA in healthy donors. Trimming removed 0 bases at V and 4 bases at J, with 9 bases between. The CDR3 sequence is 13 residues long. Germline CDR1 GTSNPN, CDR2 SVGIG (reference sequence). Both 60 Vbeta primers and 13 Jbeta primers went into the PCR. Here immunoSEQ multiplex PCR was the method, and the copy in TCRdb shows in-frame clones only, minus some. The sample consists of 130,000 or so clones, less than 75% of them appearing once. There are a few counts of this clone. The sequence derives from a woman in her 40s in good health and CMV-seropositive. The chain combines TRBV30 with TRBJ1-2, with D unresolved. Material: PBMCs. The CDR3 reads CAWSVQSGYGYTF. For the CDR3, the DNA is TGTGCCTGGAGTGTACAGTCAGGCTATGGCTACACCTTC.